A single sample gave rise to the 13 T cell receptor beta chains below, sequenced in a study of brain metastases from non-small cell lung cancer. Using immunoSEQ multiplex PCR, the repertoire was profiled, and TCRdb retains in-frame clones only, with some absent. Here the sample spans roughly 3,800 clones, 87% being singletons. Sequencing was done on a sample of primary lung tumor tissue. The origin of the receptors is a donor aged 40 or older with non-small cell lung cancer.

This clone was detected only a few times. Compared with germline, one end of the junction differs, possibly owing to a read error. V gene TRBV6-5 combines with J gene TRBJ1-1; D remains unclear. Germline CDR1 is MNHEY and CDR2 is SVGAGI. The CDR3 covers 14 residues. The CDR3 DNA reads TGTGCCAGCATCCCGTCCCTCATGAACACTAAAGCTTTCTTT. Protein sequence: CASIPSLMNTKAFF.

In DNA form, the CDR3 reads TGTGCCATCAGCACCGGGACAAGCCTACGCGGCTACACCTTC. This encodes CAISTGTSLRGYTF. The chain combines TRBV10-3 with TRBJ1-2, with D maybe TRBD1 (6 bases). This CDR3 has 14 amino acids. Germline lookup yields CDR1 ENHRY and CDR2 SYGVKD. V was pared by 6 bases and J by 8 bases, with 19 bases between.

There are a few counts of this clone. The chain is built from TRBV5-6 and TRBJ1-5; D uncertain. Trimming took off 4 bases at V and 9 bases at J, with 8 bases between the two ends. Per the germline V gene, CDR1 is SGHDT and CDR2 is YYEEEE. The CDR3 contains 11 residues. CDR3 sequence (DNA): TGTGCCAGCAGCCTCAAGTGGCCCCAGCATTTT. It yields the protein CASSLKWPQHF.

This rearrangement joins TRBV6-6 to TRBJ2-7, with D perhaps matching TRBD1 (5 bases). Per the germline V gene, CDR1 is MNHNY and CDR2 is SVGAGI (reference sequence). The CDR3 sequence is 14 residues long. Trimming removed 4 bases at V and 2 bases at J, with 12 bases between. The CDR3 bases are TGTGCCAGCAGTTTCACTTTAGGGGCCTACGAGCAGTACTTC. This gives the protein CASSFTLGAYEQYF.

This sequence joins TRBV28 and TRBJ2-3, with TRBD2 as a possible D gene (5 bases). Between the trimmed V and J ends, which lost 5 bases and 5 bases, there was a span of 14 bases. Germline CDR1 reads MDHEN; CDR2 reads SYDVKM. The CDR3 is 14 amino acids. The CDR3 DNA reads as TGTGCCAGCAGTACCCAAGACGGGGTAGATACGCAGTATTTT. Its translation: CASSTQDGVDTQYF.

The chain uses TRBV6-5 and TRBJ2-2; weak D call: TRBD1 (6 bases). CDR1 is MNHEY, CDR2 SVGAGI, per germline. The CDR3 sequence is 14 residues long. V was pared by 4 bases and J by 1 base, with 7 bases between. This CDR3 is CASSLQGNTGELFF. CDR3 DNA sequence: TGTGCCAGCAGTTTACAGGGGAACACCGGGGAGCTGTTTTTT.

Notes on this clone: The same CDR3 is also encoded by other DNA sequences in this sample. This CDR3 reads CASSPYPRGGSDTQYF. CDR3 nucleotides: TGTGCCAGCAGCCCCTACCCACGGGGGGGCTCAGATACGCAGTATTTT. The chain has TRBV7-2 and TRBJ2-3; 8 bases fit TRBD2. The junction had 11 bases not matched to a gene; V was cut back by 5 bases and J by 4 bases. This CDR3 has 16 amino acids. Germline V gives CDR1 SGHTA, CDR2 FQGNSA.

The CDR3 loop reads CASSVTTGGFGYTF. CDR3 in DNA: TGTGCCAGCTCGGTCACGACAGGGGGCTTTGGCTACACCTTC. This chain joins TRBV6-5 and TRBJ1-2, with TRBD1 identical over 10 bases. Looked up from germline, CDR1 is MNHEY and CDR2 is SVGAGI. V shed 8 bases and J 7 bases; nucleotides not matched to a gene: 10. This CDR3 has 14 residues.

The V and J genes are TRBV19 and TRBJ1-5, with 7 nucleotides matching TRBD1. The CDR3 runs 14 residues. The V segment lost 6 bases and the J segment 7 bases; nucleotides outside the gene matches: 9. CDR1 is LNHDA, CDR2 SQIVND, per germline (reference sequence). CDR3 in DNA: TGTGCCAGTAGCCACGACAGGGAAGGGCAGCCCCAGCATTTT. Translation gives CASSHDREGQPQHF. Complete variable domain (other parts from reference TRBV19 and TRBJ1-5): DGGITQSPKYLFRKEGQNVTLSCEQNLNHDAMYWYRQDPGQGLRLIYYSQIVNDFQKGDIAEGYSVSREKKESFPLTVTSAQKNPTAFYLCASSHDREGQPQHFGDGTRLSIL.

This rearrangement joins TRBV6-5 to TRBJ2-1, with D perhaps matching TRBD2 (6 bases). Trimming took off 1 base at V and 7 bases at J, with 14 bases between the two ends. Germline CDR1 reads MNHEY; CDR2 reads SVGAGI. CDR3 length: 15 amino acids. CDR3 sequence reads: CASSYWQARGNEQFF. The CDR3 DNA sequence: TGTGCCAGCAGTTACTGGCAGGCGCGGGGAAATGAGCAGTTCTTC.

This chain uses TRBV5-1 with TRBJ2-7; D call uncertain. V was pared by 3 bases and J by 0 bases, with 7 bases between. This CDR3 is built from 13 residues. Looked up from germline, CDR1 is SGHRS and CDR2 is YFSETQ. This CDR3 is CASSWKSSYEQYF. The CDR3 bases are TGCGCCAGCAGCTGGAAGAGCTCCTACGAGCAGTACTTC.

V is TRBV2 and J is TRBJ2-4, with TRBD2 identical over 7 bases. CDR1 SNHLY and CDR2 FYNNEI come from the germline V gene. V lost 2 bases and J lost 3; bases outside the gene matches: 10. The CDR3 is 17 amino acids. CDR3 DNA: TGTGCCAGCAGTGAACCGCTAGCGGTTCCCTACAAAAACATTCAGTACTTC. Protein: CASSEPLAVPYKNIQYF.

The chain has TRBV5-4 and TRBJ2-7, with 9 bases aligning to TRBD1. This CDR3 region has 14 residues. CDR1 SGHNT and CDR2 YYREEE come from the germline V gene (reference sequence). Trimming cost V 1 base and J 7 bases; bases outside gene matches: 6. The CDR3 sequence: CASSLNRGRGEQYF. In DNA, the CDR3 is TGTGCCAGCAGCTTGAACAGGGGGCGGGGGGAGCAGTACTTC.